The 20 T cell receptor beta chains listed next were all sequenced from one sample in a study of naive and memory T cell subsets. Two oligonucleotides, mixed equimolar, formed the beta constant-region primer covering TRBC1 and TRBC2. Ligated cDNA was amplified by four rounds of PCR with nested alpha and beta constant-region primers and SP2. Each CDR3 protein is one row after TCRdb ran MiXCR on the UMI-ligation and nested PCR reads. The data hold 95,000 to 150,000 distinct CDR3 sequences, with roughly 36% observed a single time. Sequencing was done on a sample of central memory CD4+ T cells from blood. These receptors all stem from a human donor in good health.

The rearrangement joins TRBV20-1 to TRBJ2-3; TRBD2 matches at 9 bases. Germline CDR1 and CDR2: DFQATT and SNEGSKA (reference sequence). The V gene end was trimmed by 0 bases and the J gene end by 7 bases; junction bases not matched to a gene: 20. This CDR3 has 19 residues. DNA for the CDR3: TGCAGTGCTAGAGATCGCCCATTTCAGGGCGGGAGGGCCCCTAATACGCAGTATTTT. This sequence encodes CSARDRPFQGGRAPNTQYF.

The rearrangement joins TRBV5-6 to TRBJ2-1, with D perhaps given as TRBD1 or TRBD2 (6 bases each). CDR1 SGHDT and CDR2 YYEEEE come from the germline V gene. V was clipped by 1 base and J by 8 bases, with 19 bases between them. This CDR3 has 16 amino acids. CDR3 amino acids: CASSLWGARSRHEQFF. CDR3 coding DNA: TGTGCCAGCAGCTTGTGGGGGGCGCGTAGCAGGCATGAGCAGTTCTTC.

There are a few counts of this clonotype. V and J are TRBV28 and TRBJ1-3; D ambiguous. The CDR3 extends over 14 amino acids. The V end lost 5 bases, the J end lost 8 bases, and 16 bases lay between the germline ends. Germline V gives CDR1 MDHEN, CDR2 SYDVKM. CDR3 sequence (DNA): TGTGCCAGCAGTCTATATAGGGTGTCGGACACCATATATTTT. This sequence encodes CASSLYRVSDTIYF. The full variable domain, in which reference TRBV28 and TRBJ1-3 provide the parts outside the CDR3, is DVKVTQSSRYLVKRTGEKVFLECVQDMDHENMFWYRQDPGLGLRLIYFSYDVKMKEKGDIPEGYSVSREKKERFSLILESASTNQTSMYLCASSLYRVSDTIYFGEGSWLTVV.

The chain combines TRBV20-1 with TRBJ1-2; TRBD1 might be the D (5 bases). V was cut by 3 bases and J by 10 bases, with 12 bases left in between. Germline V lookup: CDR1 DFQATT, CDR2 SNEGSKA (reference sequence). This CDR3 contains 11 residues. CDR3 residues: CSARGLAAYTF. The CDR3 coding sequence is TGCAGTGCTAGGGGGCTGGCGGCCTACACCTTC.

This chain connects TRBV28 to TRBJ1-1; a possible D gene is TRBD1 (5 bases). The V gene lost 2 bases and the J gene lost 11 bases, with 15 bases spanning the gap. This CDR3 contains 13 residues. CDR1 is MDHEN and CDR2 is SYDVKM in the germline V gene. The CDR3: CASSLGRDFGAFF. The CDR3 bases are TGTGCCAGCAGTTTAGGGAGGGACTTCGGGGCTTTCTTT.

This clonotype occurred many times. The CDR3 DNA follows: TGTGCCAGCAGCCCGACAGGGGAGGGGACATATGAGCAGTTCTTC. Translated: CASSPTGEGTYEQFF. J is TRBJ2-1 and V is TRBV28; a possible D gene is TRBD1 (8 bases). CDR3 length: 15 amino acids. Looked up from germline, CDR1 is MDHEN and CDR2 is SYDVKM. V gave up 6 bases and J gave up 8 bases, with 20 bases separating them.

This clonotype has just a few counts. V is TRBV4-1 and J is TRBJ2-5, with 10 bases that match TRBD1. This CDR3 contains 16 residues. J gave up 2 bases and V 3 bases, and 6 bases lay outside the gene matches. The germline CDR1 and CDR2 sequences are MGHRA and YSYEKL. The CDR3 loop is CASSQGDRGLQETQYF. In DNA, the CDR3 is TGCGCCAGCAGCCAGGGGGACAGGGGCCTTCAAGAGACCCAGTACTTC.

In this sample, this clonotype turned up many times. The chain couples TRBV12-3 or TRBV12-4 to TRBJ2-1; D possibly uses TRBD1 or TRBD2 (6 bases each). There are 15 residues in the CDR3. The V gene lost 3 bases and the J gene lost 4 bases, with 13 bases spanning the gap. The CDR3 region is CASSFRGTLYNEQFF. The CDR3 DNA is TGTGCCAGCAGTTTCCGGGGGACACTTTACAATGAGCAGTTCTTC.

This chain connects TRBV2 to TRBJ2-7, with 12 bases aligning to TRBD2. This CDR3 has 15 amino acids. Germline V lookup: CDR1 SNHLY, CDR2 FYNNEI. V shed 6 bases and J 1 base; nucleotides not matched to a gene: 4. The CDR3 region is CASRIGLAGSYEQYF. For the CDR3, the DNA is TGTGCCAGCAGGATCGGACTAGCGGGGTCCTACGAGCAGTACTTC. Full variable domain (rest looked up from reference TRBV2 and TRBJ2-7): EPEVTQTPSHQVTQMGQEVILRCVPISNHLYFYWYRQILGQKVEFLVSFYNNEISEKSEIFDDQFSVERPDGSNFTLKIRSTKLEDSAMYFCASRIGLAGSYEQYFGPGTRLTVT.

The chain employs TRBV29-1 and TRBJ2-7; 7 positions match TRBD1. CDR1 is SQVTM and CDR2 is ANQGSEA in the germline V gene. This CDR3 has 12 residues. J was trimmed by 6 bases and V by 6 bases; bases with no gene match: 8. In DNA, the CDR3 is TGCAGCGTCCGCTTGACAGGGACCGAGCAGTACTTC. Encoded protein: CSVRLTGTEQYF.

This clonotype has just a few counts. The chain carries TRBV18 and TRBJ1-1; D is undetermined. The CDR3 loop spans 13 amino acids. The V and J ends lost 5 bases and 6 bases respectively, with 13 bases between them. Germline-derived CDR1 and CDR2 are KGHSH and LQKENI. The CDR3 DNA follows: TGTGCCAGCTCAGGTCAGAACCAACCTGAAGCTTTCTTT. It codes for CASSGQNQPEAFF.

The sample holds a few counts of this clonotype. The chain uses TRBV29-1 and TRBJ2-1; TRBD2 matches 9 bases. Per the germline V gene, CDR1 is SQVTM and CDR2 is ANQGSEA. CDR3 size: 15 residues. Trimming at V came to 2 bases and at J to 3 bases, leaving 5 bases not matched to a gene. The CDR3 region is CSVEILAGNYNEQFF. The CDR3 nucleotides are TGCAGCGTTGAAATTCTAGCGGGAAACTACAATGAGCAGTTCTTC.

The rearrangement links TRBV20-1 to TRBJ2-1; D could derive from TRBD1 or TRBD2 (6 bases each). The CDR3 is 13 amino acids. Germline assignment: CDR1 DFQATT and CDR2 SNEGSKA (reference sequence). CDR3 region: CRTGGVRVNEQFF. In nucleotides, the CDR3 is TGCAGGACAGGAGGGGTCCGTGTGAATGAGCAGTTCTTC.

The genes are TRBV6-6 and TRBJ2-3, with D hard to call. With 2 bases removed from V and 4 bases from J, the gap between germline ends came to 10 bases. The germline gives CDR1 MNHNY, CDR2 SVGAGI (reference sequence). CDR3 length: 14 residues. The CDR3 nucleotides are TGTGCCAGCAGTTACCCCTCTACGTCAGATACGCAGTATTTT. This translates into CASSYPSTSDTQYF.

The chain employs TRBV9 and TRBJ2-7; 9 bases line up with TRBD2. The CDR3 extends over 14 amino acids. V lost 3 bases, J lost 4 bases, and 5 bases stayed unmatched. CDR1 and CDR2 from the germline V gene are SGDLS and YYNGEE. CDR3 amino acids: CASSEGLAEYEQYF. The CDR3 DNA is TGTGCCAGCAGCGAGGGACTAGCAGAGTACGAGCAGTACTTC.

The chain joins TRBV28 to TRBJ1-5; 9 positions agree with TRBD1. The germline CDR1 and CDR2 sequences are MDHEN and SYDVKM. The V gene end was trimmed by 9 bases and the J gene end by 6 bases; junction bases not matched to a gene: 9. This CDR3 region has 14 residues. CDR3 amino acids: CASLTGGRSQPQHF. The CDR3 bases are TGTGCCAGTCTCACAGGGGGCAGGAGTCAGCCCCAGCATTTT.

This clonotype was observed a handful of times. This chain links TRBV14 with TRBJ1-1; no clear D. The germline V gene encodes CDR1 SGHDN and CDR2 FVKESK. CDR3 length: 14 amino acids. The V and J ends lost 0 bases and 8 bases respectively, with 13 bases between them. The CDR3 nucleotides read TGTGCCAGCAGCCAAGATAATGTTGTCAGAGAAGCTTTCTTT. It codes for CASSQDNVVREAFF. The full variable domain, rest sourced from reference TRBV14 and TRBJ1-1, is EAGVTQFPSHSVIEKGQTVTLRCDPISGHDNLYWYRRVMGKEIKFLLHFVKESKQDESGMPNNRFLAERTGGTYSTLKVQPAELEDSGVYFCASSQDNVVREAFFGQGTRLTVV.

This sequence joins TRBV5-6 and TRBJ2-3; D not resolved. The CDR3 extends over 15 amino acids. Trimming took 1 base from V and 3 from J, leaving 12 bases between them. Germline assignment: CDR1 SGHDT and CDR2 YYEEEE. CDR3 nucleotide sequence: TGTGCCAGCAGCTTGAAGGTTCTGCAAACAGATACGCAGTATTTT. Translation: CASSLKVLQTDTQYF. The complete variable domain, with remaining parts taken from reference TRBV5-6 and TRBJ2-3, reads DAGVTQSPTHLIKTRGQQVTLRCSPKSGHDTVSWYQQALGQGPQFIFQYYEEEERQRGNFPDRFSGHQFPNYSSELNVNALLLGDSALYLCASSLKVLQTDTQYFGPGTRLTVL.

This clonotype occurred a few times. The CDR3 DNA reads as TGTGCCAGCAGTGGGGGGGGGACACGTAACAATCAGCCCCAGCATTTT. As protein: CASSGGGTRNNQPQHF. The chain joins TRBV28 to TRBJ1-5, with D perhaps TRBD1 (6 bases). Germline assignment: CDR1 MDHEN and CDR2 SYDVKM. The CDR3 is 16 residues long. Trimming pared 5 bases from V and 3 bases from J, leaving 17 bases between.

This clonotype was counted many times. The chain couples TRBV12-3 or TRBV12-4 to TRBJ2-5; 7 nucleotides align to TRBD1. CDR3 length: 14 amino acids. V dropped 3 bases and J dropped 4; count of bases not matched to a gene: 5. Written as DNA, the CDR3 is TGTGCCAGCAGTTTTCGGCAGGGGGTAGAGACCCAGTACTTC. It codes for CASSFRQGVETQYF.